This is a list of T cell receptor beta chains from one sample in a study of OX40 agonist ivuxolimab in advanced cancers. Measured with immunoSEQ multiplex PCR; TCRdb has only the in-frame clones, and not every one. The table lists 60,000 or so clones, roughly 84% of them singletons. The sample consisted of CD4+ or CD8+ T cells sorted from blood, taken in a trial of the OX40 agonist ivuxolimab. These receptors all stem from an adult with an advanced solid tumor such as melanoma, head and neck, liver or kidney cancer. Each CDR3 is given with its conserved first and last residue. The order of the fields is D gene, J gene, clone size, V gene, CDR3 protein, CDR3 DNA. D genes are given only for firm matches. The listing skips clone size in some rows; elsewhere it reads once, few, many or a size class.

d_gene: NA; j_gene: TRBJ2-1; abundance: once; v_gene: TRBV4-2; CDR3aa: CASSQSVRYEQFF; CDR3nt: TGTGCCAGCAGCCAGTCTGTTCGCTATGAGCAGTTCTTC
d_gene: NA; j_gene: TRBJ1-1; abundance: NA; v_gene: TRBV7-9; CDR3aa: CASSLPLSNTEAFF; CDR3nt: TGTGCCAGCAGCCTTCCCCTATCCAACACTGAAGCTTTCTTT
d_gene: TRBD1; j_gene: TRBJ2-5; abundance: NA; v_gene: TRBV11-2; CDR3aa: CASSLTGIPQETQYF; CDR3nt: TGTGCCAGCAGCCTGACAGGGATCCCTCAAGAGACCCAGTACTTC
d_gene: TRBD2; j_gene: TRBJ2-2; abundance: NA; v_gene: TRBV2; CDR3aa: CATLPAGGNTGELFF; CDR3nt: TGTGCCACCCTTCCAGCGGGAGGTAACACCGGGGAGCTGTTTTTT
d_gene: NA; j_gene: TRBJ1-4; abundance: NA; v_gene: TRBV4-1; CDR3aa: CASSQGFLPEKLFF; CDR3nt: TGCGCCAGCAGCCAGGGTTTCTTGCCTGAAAAACTGTTTTTT
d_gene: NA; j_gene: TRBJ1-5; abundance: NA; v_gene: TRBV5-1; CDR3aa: CASSLDGDGGNQPQHF; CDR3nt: TGCGCCAGCAGCTTGGACGGTGATGGGGGCAATCAGCCCCAGCATTTT
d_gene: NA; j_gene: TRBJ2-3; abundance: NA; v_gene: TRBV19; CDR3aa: CASSIDPGDITDTQYF; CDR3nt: TGTGCCAGTAGTATAGACCCAGGGGACATCACAGATACGCAGTATTTT
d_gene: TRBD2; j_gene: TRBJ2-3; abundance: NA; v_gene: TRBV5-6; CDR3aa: CASSLGGLAGDSYTQYF; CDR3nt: TGTGCCAGCAGCTTGGGGGGACTAGCGGGAGACAGTTATACGCAGTATTTT
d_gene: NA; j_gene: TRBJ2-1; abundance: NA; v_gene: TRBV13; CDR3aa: CASRGPANEQFF; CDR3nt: TGTGCCAGCAGGGGACCGGCGAATGAGCAGTTCTTC
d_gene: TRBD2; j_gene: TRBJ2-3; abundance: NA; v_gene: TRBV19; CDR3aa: CASTTTRVSGSTDTQYF; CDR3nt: TGTGCCAGTACCACAACCCGGGTTAGCGGGAGCACAGATACGCAGTATTTT
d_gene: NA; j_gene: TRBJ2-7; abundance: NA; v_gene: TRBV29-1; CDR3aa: CSASMVSPYEQYF; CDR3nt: TGCAGCGCCTCTATGGTGTCCCCCTACGAGCAGTACTTC
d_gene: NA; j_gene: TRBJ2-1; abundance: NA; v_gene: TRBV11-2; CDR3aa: CASSLGGSYNEQFF; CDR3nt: TGTGCCAGCAGCTTAGGGGGCTCCTACAATGAGCAGTTCTTC
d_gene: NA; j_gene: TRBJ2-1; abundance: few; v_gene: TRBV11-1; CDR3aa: CASSGVGDEQFF; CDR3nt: TGTGCCAGCAGCGGGGTCGGGGATGAGCAGTTCTTC
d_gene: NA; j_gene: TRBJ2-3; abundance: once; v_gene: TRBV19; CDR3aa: CASSPPGPTPGTDTQYF; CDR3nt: TGTGCCAGTAGCCCCCCCGGGCCTACTCCCGGCACAGATACGCAGTATTTT
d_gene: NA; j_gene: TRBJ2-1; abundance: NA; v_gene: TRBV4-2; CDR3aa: CASSQEGGGNEQFF; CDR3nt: TGTGCCAGCAGCCAGGAGGGAGGGGGGAATGAGCAGTTCTTC
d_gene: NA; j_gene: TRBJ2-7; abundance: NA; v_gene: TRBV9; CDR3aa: CASSLLPGISYEQYF; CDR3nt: TGTGCCAGCAGTTTATTACCGGGGATTTCCTACGAGCAGTACTTC
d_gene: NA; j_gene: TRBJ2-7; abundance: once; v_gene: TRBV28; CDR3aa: CASTGRLVEQYF; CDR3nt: TGTGCCAGCACCGGAAGACTAGTAGAGCAGTACTTC
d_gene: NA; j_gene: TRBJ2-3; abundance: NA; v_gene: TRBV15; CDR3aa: CATSSRAPTSTDTQYF; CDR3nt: TGTGCCACCAGCAGTAGGGCCCCGACTAGCACAGATACGCAGTATTTT
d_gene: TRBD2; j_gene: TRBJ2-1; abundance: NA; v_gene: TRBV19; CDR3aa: CASSALGLAGGYNEQFF; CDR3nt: TGTGCCAGTAGTGCTTTGGGTTTAGCGGGGGGTTACAATGAGCAGTTCTTC
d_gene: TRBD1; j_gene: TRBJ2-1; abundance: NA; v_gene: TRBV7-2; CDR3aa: CASTIGIGGEEQFF; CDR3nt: TGTGCCAGCACCATCGGGATAGGGGGCGAGGAGCAGTTCTTC